The 32 T cell receptor beta chains given below trace back to one sample, sequenced in a study of regulatory T cells in long-lasting Graves disease. With iRepertoire HTBI primers and Arm-PCR of CDR3 regions, TCR beta libraries were built. TCRdb itself ran the multiplex PCR reads through MiXCR, one entry per CDR3 protein. The repertoire has some 220,000 distinct CDR3 sequences, around a fifth of them found once; the top ten carry approximately 12%. As for time point: newly diagnosed GD, antithyroid drugs for less than 3 months. PBMC RNA served as the TCR library source. These data were also filed under a second study, of T cells in Graves' hyperthyroidism and ophthalmopathy.

Sequenced material: peripheral blood mononuclear cells (PBMCs), taken at new diagnosis, from a patient treated with antithyroid drugs. The receptors here all came from a woman aged 25 to 45 with Graves disease.

This clonotype was observed at least ten times. This chain links TRBV5-1 with TRBJ2-2, with TRBD2 matching 9 bases. CDR1 SGHRS and CDR2 YFSETQ come from the germline V gene. V gave up 4 bases and J gave up 0 bases; unmatched junction bases: 1. This CDR3 has 15 amino acids. The CDR3 region has the DNA TGCGCCAGCAGCGTAGCGGGAGCGAACACCGGGGAGCTGTTTTTT. Translation: CASSVAGANTGELFF.

On this clonotype itself: Since a much larger clone is just one base distant, this may be a read error. The chain links TRBV11-2 to TRBJ2-1; 10 nucleotides align to TRBD2. Trimming at V came to 4 bases and at J to 6 bases, leaving 9 bases not matched to a gene. This CDR3 is 16 amino acids long. Looked up from germline, CDR1 is SGHAT and CDR2 is FQNNGV. The CDR3 DNA reads as TGTGCCAGCAGCTCCCTCACTAGCGGGAACTTCAATGAGCAGTTCTTC. It codes for CASSSLTSGNFNEQFF.

This clonotype was found many times. The genes are TRBV6-2 or TRBV6-3 and TRBJ2-3; 8 bases line up with TRBD2. This CDR3 contains 16 residues. Germline V gene sequence: CDR1 MNHEY, CDR2 SVGEGT. V shed 6 bases, J shed 0 bases, and the junction held 8 bases outside the gene matches. The CDR3 sequence is CASSIVAGLSTDTQYF. CDR3 sequence (DNA): TGTGCCAGCAGCATAGTAGCGGGGCTTAGCACAGATACGCAGTATTTT.

This clonotype was recorded many times. The chain joins TRBV12-3 or TRBV12-4 to TRBJ1-1; D not resolved. This CDR3 contains 15 residues. V lost 0 bases, J lost 1 base, and 9 bases lay in between. The CDR3 protein is CASSLAQTGNTEAFF. The CDR3 DNA reads TGTGCCAGCAGTTTAGCTCAGACGGGGAACACTGAAGCTTTCTTT.

This clonotype was counted a few times. The chain carries TRBV28 and TRBJ2-2; 9 nucleotides line up with TRBD1. The CDR3 totals 16 residues. The V gene end was trimmed by 4 bases and the J gene end by 3 bases; junction bases not matched to a gene: 6. Germline V CDR1 and CDR2: MDHEN, SYDVKM. CDR3 loop: CASSSRDRVYTGELFF. The CDR3 DNA sequence: TGTGCCAGCAGTTCCCGGGACAGGGTTTACACCGGGGAGCTGTTTTTT.

This clonotype was recorded many times. This chain connects TRBV9 to TRBJ2-3; either TRBD1 or TRBD2 may fit D (5 bases each). The CDR3 covers 15 residues. V gave up 0 bases and J gave up 3 bases, with 11 bases separating them. CDR1 is SGDLS and CDR2 is YYNGEE in the germline V gene. DNA for the CDR3: TGTGCCAGCAGCGTAGGGGGGACCCTGACAGATACGCAGTATTTT. Translating it yields CASSVGGTLTDTQYF.

This clonotype was recorded at least ten times. This rearrangement joins TRBV7-3 to TRBJ1-2, with D maybe TRBD1 (5 bases). Germline values: CDR1 SGHTA, CDR2 FQGTGA. The CDR3 runs to 15 residues. V gave up 5 bases and J gave up 0 bases, with 13 bases separating them. CDR3 DNA: TGTGCCAGCAGCCCATTTCCGGACACTAACTATGGCTACACCTTC. Its translation is CASSPFPDTNYGYTF. Full variable domain (remainder filled in from reference TRBV7-3 and TRBJ1-2): GAGVSQTPSNKVTEKGKYVELRCDPISGHTALYWYRQSLGQGPEFLIYFQGTGAADDSGLPNDRFFAVRPEGSVSTLKIQRTERGDSAVYLCASSPFPDTNYGYTFGSGTRLTVV.

The table lists this clonotype with many counts. The chain links TRBV4-2 to TRBJ2-6, with TRBD2 matching 9 bases. V trimming: 0 bases; J trimming: 4 bases; junction bases outside the gene matches: 4. Germline V gives CDR1 LGHNA, CDR2 YNFKEQ. The length of the CDR3 is 17 residues. The chain's CDR3 is CASSQDQRGAGANVLTF. The CDR3 DNA sequence: TGTGCCAGCAGCCAAGACCAGCGGGGGGCGGGGGCCAACGTCCTGACTTTC.

In its sample, this clonotype was seen a few times. One junction end disagrees with the germline gene, perhaps due to a read error. The J gene is TRBJ1-1, the V gene TRBV30; 7 nucleotides line up with TRBD1. This CDR3 has 14 amino acids. Per the germline V gene, CDR1 is GTSNPN and CDR2 is SVGIG (reference sequence). CDR3 region: CACSAGQRTAEAFF. As DNA, the CDR3 is TGTGCCTGCAGTGCGGGACAGCGGACAGCTGAAGCATTCTTT.

This clonotype was recorded at least ten times. V gene TRBV20-1 combines with J gene TRBJ1-2; possible D gene TRBD1, 6 bases. Germline V gene lookup returns CDR1 DFQATT and CDR2 SNEGSKA (reference sequence). This CDR3 region has 16 residues. Trimming removed 3 bases at V and 1 base at J, with 18 bases between. This CDR3 reads CSASFTGQNYNYGYTF. The CDR3 DNA reads as TGCAGTGCTAGTTTTACTGGACAGAACTATAACTATGGCTACACCTTC.

This clonotype was seen ten or more times. This chain connects TRBV12-3 or TRBV12-4 to TRBJ1-1; D remains unclear. The CDR3 consists of 14 residues. Deletions cut 5 bases from V and 5 bases from J, with 15 bases between. CDR3 sequence reads: CASSGRLRNTEAFF. CDR3 DNA sequence: TGTGCCAGCAGTGGCAGGCTAAGAAATACTGAAGCTTTCTTT.

Ten or more counts support this clonotype. The gene calls are TRBV6-1 and TRBJ1-2, with TRBD1 identical over 7 bases. This CDR3 is 15 amino acids long. Looked up from germline, CDR1 is MNHNS and CDR2 is SASEGT. Trimming at V came to 1 base and at J to 4 bases, leaving 6 bases not matched to a gene. DNA of the CDR3: TGTGCCAGCAGTGAAGACAGGGGATTCATCTATGGCTACACCTTC. This sequence encodes CASSEDRGFIYGYTF.

This clonotype was seen at least ten times. The rearrangement uses TRBV3-1 and TRBJ2-2; maybe TRBD2 (6 bases). The CDR3 runs to 16 residues. V was shortened by 4 bases and J by 0 bases, with 12 bases between the two germline ends. CDR1 LGHDT and CDR2 YNNKEL come from the germline V gene (reference sequence). CDR3 coding DNA: TGTGCCAGCAGCCGAAGGGGCGGGGCGAACACCGGGGAGCTGTTTTTT. It is translated as CASSRRGGANTGELFF.

This clonotype was observed at least ten times. The V call is TRBV30, the J call TRBJ1-2; D gene unclear. With 3 bases removed from V and 3 bases from J, the gap between germline ends came to 17 bases. The germline gives CDR1 GTSNPN, CDR2 SVGIG (reference sequence). This CDR3 contains 15 residues. The CDR3 sequence is CAWRALSGSYYGYTF. CDR3 coding DNA: TGTGCCTGGAGGGCCCTTTCCGGGTCCTACTATGGCTACACCTTC.

This clonotype has ten or more counts. This chain joins TRBV28 and TRBJ2-7; 8 bases align to TRBD1. CDR1 MDHEN and CDR2 SYDVKM come from the germline V gene. V trimming: 8 bases; J trimming: 4 bases; junction bases outside the gene matches: 13. The CDR3 sequence is 15 residues long. This CDR3 reads CASREDRGWVYEQYF. The CDR3 DNA reads TGTGCCAGCCGTGAAGACAGGGGTTGGGTTTACGAGCAGTACTTC.

This clonotype was seen a single time. A much larger clone differs by one base, so this may be a read error. This chain connects TRBV6-5 to TRBJ1-4; no firm D call. V was cut by 0 bases and J by 8 bases, with 10 bases left in between. The CDR3 has 14 residues. Germline V gene data show CDR1 as MNHEY and CDR2 as SVGAGI. CDR3 in amino acids: CASSYSDLREKLFF. CDR3 nucleotide sequence: TGTGCCAGCAGTTACTCCGACTTGCGGGAAAAACTGTTTTTT.

This clonotype was seen at least ten times. The chain uses TRBV20-1 and TRBJ2-1, with TRBD1 as a possible D gene (5 bases). The CDR3 length is 15 residues. Germline CDR1 is DFQATT and CDR2 is SNEGSKA (reference sequence). V was trimmed by 0 bases and J by 8 bases, leaving 17 bases between them. DNA of the CDR3: TGCAGTGCTAGAGACTGGGGCGTTTTGGGGTATGAGCAGTTCTTC. Protein product: CSARDWGVLGYEQFF.

This clonotype has at least ten counts. The V and J genes are TRBV12-3 or TRBV12-4 and TRBJ2-2; D gene uncertain. The CDR3 covers 13 residues. V lost 1 base, J lost 8 bases, and 8 bases lay in between. Written as DNA, the CDR3 is TGTGCCAGCAGTTTAGAGCCCGGGGGGGAGCTGTTTTTT. Its protein is CASSLEPGGELFF.

For this clonotype: A single base separates this from a much larger clone, so it may be a read error. The chain links TRBV18 to TRBJ1-3; D not resolved. Per germline, CDR1 KGHSH and CDR2 LQKENI. V lost 3 bases, J lost 0 bases, and 12 bases lay in between. This CDR3 spans 16 amino acids. The CDR3 DNA is TGTGCCAGCTCACCTCGAGGCGGTATCTCTGGAAACACCATATATTTT. Its protein product is CASSPRGGISGNTIYF.

On this clonotype: A much larger clone lies one base from this, so it may be a read error. CDR3 in amino acids: CASSLPSFSSYNEQFF. The DNA for the CDR3 is TGTGCCAGCAGCCTTCCTAGCTTTAGCTCCTACAATGAGCAGTTCTTC. V is TRBV14 and J is TRBJ2-1; tentative D call: TRBD2 (5 bases). This CDR3 contains 16 residues. Trimming removed 4 bases at V and 0 bases at J, with 13 bases between. The germline V gene encodes CDR1 SGHDN and CDR2 FVKESK.

Comments on this clonotype: No conserved phenylalanine or tryptophan is present at the end of the CDR3, so a read error is the likely explanation. The chain uses TRBV5-1 and TRBJ1-1, with D possibly being TRBD1 (5 bases). V lost 0 bases and J lost 3, with 6 bases in between. Germline V gives CDR1 SGHRS, CDR2 YFSETQ. CDR3 size: 13 residues. DNA for the CDR3: TGCGCCAGCAGCTTGGGGGGGGACACTGAAGCTTTCTCT. Residues: CASSLGGDTEAFS.

This clonotype has a count of ten or more. The rearrangement links TRBV28 to TRBJ2-3, with D unresolved. The CDR3 extends over 13 amino acids. V lost 3 bases and J 6 bases, leaving 10 bases between the germline ends. Germline V gene data show CDR1 as MDHEN and CDR2 as SYDVKM. CDR3 residues: CASSLTVGDTQYF. In DNA, the CDR3 is TGTGCCAGCAGTTTGACGGTGGGGGATACGCAGTATTTT.

This clonotype has a count of ten or more. The chain carries TRBV28 and TRBJ2-1; 7 nucleotides agree with TRBD1. Trimming took 4 bases from V and 4 from J; bases not matched to a gene: 4. CDR3 size: 14 residues. The germline gives CDR1 MDHEN, CDR2 SYDVKM. The CDR3 DNA follows: TGTGCCAGCAGTTCGGACAGGAATTACAATGAGCAGTTCTTC. Translation: CASSSDRNYNEQFF.

This clonotype was detected many times. This chain connects TRBV30 to TRBJ1-3; D may be TRBD1 (5 bases). V was clipped by 0 bases and J by 0 bases, with 12 bases between them. Germline loops: CDR1 GTSNPN, CDR2 SVGIG (reference sequence). The CDR3 loop spans 16 amino acids. CDR3 amino acids: CAWSVGDSSSGNTIYF. In nucleotides, the CDR3 is TGTGCCTGGAGTGTCGGAGACAGCAGCTCTGGAAACACCATATATTTT.

The sample holds many counts of this clonotype. This chain connects TRBV18 to TRBJ1-1; unclear D gene. Germline loops: CDR1 KGHSH, CDR2 LQKENI. With 5 bases removed from V and 7 bases from J, the gap between germline ends came to 8 bases. The CDR3 spans 11 residues. The CDR3 reads CASSVVDEAFF. The CDR3 coding sequence is TGTGCCAGCTCAGTAGTTGATGAAGCTTTCTTT. Full variable domain (missing parts from reference TRBV18 and TRBJ1-1): NAGVMQNPRHLVRRRGQEARLRCSPMKGHSHVYWYRQLPEEGLKFMVYLQKENIIDESGMPKERFSAEFPKEGPSILRIQQVVRGDSAAYFCASSVVDEAFFGQGTRLTVV.

This clonotype came up many times. This rearrangement joins TRBV24-1 to TRBJ2-2; D may match TRBD1 or TRBD2 (5 bases each). CDR1 is KGHDR, CDR2 SFDVKD, per germline. This CDR3 is 16 amino acids long. V lost 0 bases and J 6 bases, leaving 13 bases between the germline ends. The CDR3 DNA is TGTGCCACCAGTGATTTGCACGACGGGACGGCCGGGGAGCTGTTTTTT. It is translated as CATSDLHDGTAGELFF.

This clonotype was picked up many times. The chain has TRBV7-2 and TRBJ2-3, with no clear D. The V gene lost 7 bases and the J gene lost 0 bases, with 14 bases spanning the gap. This CDR3 comprises 15 residues. Germline CDR1 SGHTA, CDR2 FQGNSA. CDR3 in amino acids: CASTPLGRSTDTQYF. Here the CDR3 DNA reads TGTGCCAGCACACCCCTTGGGCGGAGCACAGATACGCAGTATTTT.

This clonotype was detected ten times or more. The DNA of the CDR3 is TGTGCCAGCAGTTTGCCCGGGACAGGGCGGGAAAAACTGTTTTTT. Translating it yields CASSLPGTGREKLFF. The chain couples TRBV28 to TRBJ1-4, with 9 bases identical to TRBD1. Per the germline V gene, CDR1 is MDHEN and CDR2 is SYDVKM. The CDR3 has 15 amino acids. J was trimmed by 8 bases and V by 3 bases; bases with no gene match: 7.

This clonotype was recorded at least ten times. The V and J genes are TRBV12-3 or TRBV12-4 and TRBJ1-2, with 9 bases that match TRBD1. Germline trimming cut 7 bases from V and 4 bases from J; bases unmatched to any gene: 7. CDR3 size: 14 residues. This CDR3 is CASKITGGPYGYTF. CDR3 in DNA: TGTGCCAGCAAGATCACAGGGGGCCCCTATGGCTACACCTTC.

This clonotype was recorded at least ten times. The rearrangement uses TRBV5-1 and TRBJ2-7; 11 positions match TRBD2. V lost 5 bases, J lost 2 bases, and 3 bases stayed unmatched. This CDR3 spans 14 amino acids. Germline CDR1 is SGHRS and CDR2 is YFSETQ. The CDR3 nucleotides are TGCGCCAGCAGATTAGCGGGAGGGCCCTACGAGCAGTACTTC. Protein: CASRLAGGPYEQYF.

This chain uses TRBV30 with TRBJ2-7; D gene uncertain. Germline CDR1 reads GTSNPN; CDR2 reads SVGIG (reference sequence). V was shortened by 5 bases and J by 6 bases, with 8 bases between the two germline ends. The CDR3 is 10 residues long. The CDR3 is CAWGIVEQYF. CDR3 nucleotides: TGTGCCTGGGGAATAGTCGAGCAGTACTTC.

This clonotype was observed a handful of times. The chain couples TRBV28 to TRBJ1-2; D gene unclear. The CDR3 extends over 14 amino acids. The V gene lost 5 bases and the J gene lost 10 bases, with 20 bases spanning the gap. CDR1 and CDR2 (germline): MDHEN, SYDVKM. In DNA, the CDR3 is TGTGCCAGCAGTCCCTTGCGGCAGACGACCGCCTACACCTTC. Its protein is CASSPLRQTTAYTF.